This T cell receptor beta chain stems from a study of human T cells and chemical hapten exposure. Study overall: Upper inner arm skin measuring about 2 cm by about 2 cm received 2% DPC for sensitization. Application of 0.01% DPC to the upper back was done by patch test, with a reading at 6 days. Notes on the study in general: DPC sensitization produced no change in TCRs with frequency above 1 in 1000.

V lost 5 bases to trimming and J lost 3 bases, with 21 bases between them. CDR3 length: 17 residues. From germline, CDR1 is SGHVS and CDR2 FNYEAQ. A note on this clonotype: Its cognate antigen is unknown.

The time point denotes: pre-sensitization, week 0. The treatment denotes: therapeutic diphenylcyclopropenone sensitization with weekly scalp DPC. TCRdb reanalysed the RACE reads using MiXCR and keeps one entry per CDR3 protein. The sample carries approximately 79,000 distinct CDR3 sequences, 8.5% recorded once. The chain couples TRBV7-6 to TRBJ2-3; tentatively, D is TRBD2 (6 bases). The specimen was whole blood, collected in connection with sensitization to the hapten diphenylcyclopropenone (DPC). This TCR was recovered from a man between 35 and 55 years old with alopecia areata. Some clones in this sample may be carry-over from other donors' samples. CDR3 sequence reads: CASSNPGTPAGTDTQYF. As DNA, the CDR3 is TGTGCCAGCAGCAACCCCGGGACCCCTGCGGGGACAGATACGCAGTATTTT.